This T cell receptor (beta chain) was identified during a study of T-cell memory formation after mild COVID-19. This CDR3 spans 17 amino acids. V shed 1 base, J shed 10 bases, and the junction held 13 bases outside the gene matches. Germline V gene lookup returns CDR1 MGHRA and CDR2 YSYEKL. TCRdb called the 5' RACE reads again in MiXCR, with one record for every CDR3 protein. The sample carries around 200,000 distinct CDR3 sequences, roughly a tenth recorded once. Sequencing was done on a sample of PBMCs or a T cell subset sorted from them (not recorded which). This chain uses TRBV4-1 with TRBJ1-6; 7 bases match TRBD1. The receptor's source is a man between 18 and 29 years old who had mild COVID-19 (a few samples of this study predate the infection). Cell type and time point are not known. For the CDR3, the DNA is TGCGCCAGCAGCCAAGCACCGACAGGGTTTGGACGGTCACCCCTCCACTTT. Protein: CASSQAPTGFGRSPLHF.